The sequence of this T cell receptor beta chain was determined in a study of blood T cell repertoires in COVID-19. The assay was immunoSEQ multiplex PCR, and TCRdb's table has in-frame clones only and misses some. This table has roughly 160,000 clones, approximately 80% appearing once. This clone was seen only a few times. The CDR3 is 9 residues long. The germline V gene has CDR1 SQVTM and CDR2 ANQGSEA. V lost 5 bases, J lost 12 bases, and 11 bases lay in between. This TCR was sampled from a man between 45 and 60 years old who had recovered from COVID-19. Input material: PBMCs or T cells enriched from blood (not recorded which). The rearrangement links TRBV29-1 to TRBJ2-7; D is ambiguous. CDR3 bases: TGCAGCGTTCAAGGGCCTTGGTACTTC. Its translation is CSVQGPWYF.